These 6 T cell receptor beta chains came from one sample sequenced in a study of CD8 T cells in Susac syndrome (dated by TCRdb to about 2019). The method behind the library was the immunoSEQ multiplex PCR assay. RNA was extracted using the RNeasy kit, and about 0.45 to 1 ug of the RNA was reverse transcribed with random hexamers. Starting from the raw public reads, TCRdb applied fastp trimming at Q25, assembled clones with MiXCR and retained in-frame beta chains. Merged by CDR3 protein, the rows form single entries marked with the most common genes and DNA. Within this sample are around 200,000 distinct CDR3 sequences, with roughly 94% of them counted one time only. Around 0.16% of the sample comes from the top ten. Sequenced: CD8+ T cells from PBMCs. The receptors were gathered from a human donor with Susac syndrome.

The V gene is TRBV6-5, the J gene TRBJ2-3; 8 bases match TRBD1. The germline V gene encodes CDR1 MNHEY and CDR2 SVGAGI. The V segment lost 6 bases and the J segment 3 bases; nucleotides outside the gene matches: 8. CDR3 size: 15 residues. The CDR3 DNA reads TGTGCCAGCAGACCGGACAGGGACGTGACAGATACGCAGTATTTT. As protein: CASRPDRDVTDTQYF.

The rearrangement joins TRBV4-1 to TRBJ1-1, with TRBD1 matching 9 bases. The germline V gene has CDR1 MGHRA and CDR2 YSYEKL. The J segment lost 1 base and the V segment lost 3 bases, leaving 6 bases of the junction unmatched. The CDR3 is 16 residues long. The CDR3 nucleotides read TGCGCCAGCAGCCACCCTGCGGGACAGGGGAACACTGAAGCTTTCTTT. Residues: CASSHPAGQGNTEAFF.

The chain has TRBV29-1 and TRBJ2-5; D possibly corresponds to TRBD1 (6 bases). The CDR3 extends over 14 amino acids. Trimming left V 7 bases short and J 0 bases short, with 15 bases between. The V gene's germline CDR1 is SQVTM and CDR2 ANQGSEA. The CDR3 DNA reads TGCAGCGCCGACACAGGGTCGTACCAAGAGACCCAGTACTTC. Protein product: CSADTGSYQETQYF.

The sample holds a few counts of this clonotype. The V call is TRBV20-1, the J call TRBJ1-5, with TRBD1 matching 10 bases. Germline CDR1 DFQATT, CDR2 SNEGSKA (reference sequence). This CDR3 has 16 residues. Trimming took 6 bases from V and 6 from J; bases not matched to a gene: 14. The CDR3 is CSAREGGTGDFQPQHF. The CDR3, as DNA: TGCAGTGCCAGGGAAGGTGGGACAGGGGATTTTCAGCCCCAGCATTTT.

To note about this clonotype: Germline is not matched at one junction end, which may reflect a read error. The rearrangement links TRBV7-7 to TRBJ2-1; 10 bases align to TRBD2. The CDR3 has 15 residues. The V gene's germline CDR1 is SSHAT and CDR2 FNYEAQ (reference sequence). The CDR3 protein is CASSLAAGGHNEQFF. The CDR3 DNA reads TGTGCTAGCAGCTTAGCAGCGGGAGGGCACAATGAGCAGTTCTTC. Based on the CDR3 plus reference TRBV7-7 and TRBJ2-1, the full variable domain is GAGVSQSPRYKVTKRGQDVTLRCDPISSHATLYWYQQALGQGPEFLTYFNYEAQPDKSGLPSDRFSAERPEGSISTLTIQRTEQRDSAMYRCASSLAAGGHNEQFFGPGTRLTVL.

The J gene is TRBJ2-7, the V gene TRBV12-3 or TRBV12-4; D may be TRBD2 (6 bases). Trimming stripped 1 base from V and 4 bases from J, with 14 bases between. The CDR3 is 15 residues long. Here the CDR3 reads CASSLEEGTVYEQYF. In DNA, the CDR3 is TGTGCCAGCAGTTTAGAGGAGGGGACGGTATACGAGCAGTACTTC.